A single sample gave rise to the 22 T cell receptor beta chains below, sequenced in a study of T cell responses to AZD1222 COVID-19 vaccine. The table came from immunoSEQ multiplex PCR; TCRdb's copy has only in-frame clones and leaves some out. Among roughly 120,000 clones listed, 88% were seen once. The source material was peripheral blood, sampled on day 0 of MenACWY control vaccination. The receptors were sampled from an adult in good health.

The rearrangement uses TRBV2 and TRBJ2-3; 8 bases line up with TRBD2. CDR1 SNHLY and CDR2 FYNNEI come from the germline V gene. This CDR3 comprises 15 residues. J lost 6 bases, V lost 6 bases, and 11 bases had no gene match. In DNA, the CDR3 is TGTGCCAGCAGGGAACTAGCGGTGCGACAGGATACGCAGTATTTT. This sequence encodes CASRELAVRQDTQYF.

The chain carries TRBV30 and TRBJ2-7; 10 nucleotides match TRBD2. Germline V gives CDR1 GTSNPN, CDR2 SVGIG (reference sequence). V dropped 3 bases and J dropped 6; count of bases not matched to a gene: 20. The CDR3 length is 18 residues. The chain's CDR3 is CAWRSLRDTYSGRPEQYF. The CDR3 DNA reads as TGTGCCTGGAGATCTCTACGGGACACGTATAGCGGGAGGCCCGAGCAGTACTTC.

This clone was seen ten or more times. J is TRBJ2-1 and V is TRBV2, with TRBD1 identical over 8 bases. The junction had 10 bases not matched to a gene; V was cut back by 6 bases and J by 15 bases. This CDR3 spans 12 amino acids. Germline CDR1 is SNHLY and CDR2 is FYNNEI. The CDR3 spells CASSLNRDRRFF. CDR3 in DNA: TGTGCCAGCAGCCTCAATCGGGACAGGCGGTTCTTC.

The rearrangement links TRBV24-1 to TRBJ2-2; 9 bases line up with TRBD2. Germline V gives CDR1 KGHDR, CDR2 SFDVKD. V gave up 7 bases and J gave up 4 bases; unmatched junction bases: 6. The CDR3 has 15 residues. In DNA, the CDR3 is TGTGCCACCAGGCCGGCGGGAGGGACCACCGGGGAGCTGTTTTTT. Translated: CATRPAGGTTGELFF.

The CDR3 sequence is CASRGGVNVNTGELFF. CDR3 sequence (DNA): TGTGCCAGCAGAGGGGGGGTAAACGTGAACACCGGGGAGCTGTTTTTT. The chain combines TRBV11-3 with TRBJ2-2; a possible D gene is TRBD2 (7 bases). Germline V gene data show CDR1 as SGHNT and CDR2 as YENEEA. V lost 6 bases and J 1 base, leaving 15 bases between the germline ends. This CDR3 region has 16 residues.

The chain combines TRBV28 with TRBJ1-6; no clear D gene. Per germline, CDR1 MDHEN and CDR2 SYDVKM. The length of the CDR3 is 12 residues. V shed 6 bases and J shed 10 bases, with 10 bases lying between them. CDR3 bases: TGTGCCAGCAGCCCAAGAGGATCACCCCTCCACTTT. It translates to CASSPRGSPLHF.

The genes are TRBV6-6 and TRBJ2-7, with a possible D match to TRBD1 (6 bases). CDR3 size: 15 residues. Germline V gene sequence: CDR1 MNHNY, CDR2 SVGAGI (reference sequence). Between the trimmed V and J ends, which lost 6 bases and 5 bases, there was a span of 20 bases. CDR3 protein: CASSPGTRGGNEQYF. In DNA, the CDR3 is TGTGCCAGCAGCCCCGGAACCAGAGGGGGTAACGAGCAGTACTTC.

The chain couples TRBV19 to TRBJ2-2; no definite D call. The CDR3 has 14 residues. Between the trimmed V and J ends, which lost 9 bases and 1 base, there was a span of 12 bases. Per germline, CDR1 LNHDA and CDR2 SQIVND (reference sequence). The CDR3 loop reads CASSRTVNTGELFF. The CDR3 nucleotides are TGTGCCAGCTCCAGGACGGTGAACACCGGGGAGCTGTTTTTT. Looking up the rest from reference TRBV19 and TRBJ2-2 gives the full variable domain: DGGITQSPKYLFRKEGQNVTLSCEQNLNHDAMYWYRQDPGQGLRLIYYSQIVNDFQKGDIAEGYSVSREKKESFPLTVTSAQKNPTAFYLCASSRTVNTGELFFGEGSRLTVL.

Here the CDR3 DNA reads TGTGCCAGCAGCTCACAGGGATTCCCGAGGGGGGAGCAGTACTTC. Encoded protein: CASSSQGFPRGEQYF. The J gene is TRBJ2-7, the V gene TRBV7-2; the D gene is possibly TRBD1 (6 bases). In germline, CDR1 is SGHTA, CDR2 FQGNSA. The CDR3 extends over 15 amino acids. The V and J ends lost 4 bases and 7 bases respectively, with 20 bases between them.

The CDR3 loop is CASSEDQVGNGYTF. The CDR3 DNA follows: TGTGCCAGCAGTGAGGACCAGGTGGGCAATGGCTACACCTTC. The genes are TRBV2 and TRBJ1-2; D gene ambiguous. The germline gives CDR1 SNHLY, CDR2 FYNNEI. CDR3 length equals 14 residues. V was pared by 3 bases and J by 6 bases, with 14 bases between. The full variable domain, completed using reference TRBV2 and TRBJ1-2, is EPEVTQTPSHQVTQMGQEVILRCVPISNHLYFYWYRQILGQKVEFLVSFYNNEISEKSEIFDDQFSVERPDGSNFTLKIRSTKLEDSAMYFCASSEDQVGNGYTFGSGTRLTVV.

The CDR3 sequence is CASRALDGQSTDTQYF. In DNA, the CDR3 is TGTGCCAGTAGAGCGCTGGACGGACAGAGCACAGATACGCAGTATTTT. The rearrangement links TRBV19 to TRBJ2-3, with D perhaps TRBD1 (6 bases). The V gene's germline CDR1 is LNHDA and CDR2 SQIVND (reference sequence). CDR3 length: 16 residues. V lost 6 bases and J 0 bases, leaving 16 bases between the germline ends. The full variable domain, in which reference TRBV19 and TRBJ2-3 provide the parts outside the CDR3, is DGGITQSPKYLFRKEGQNVTLSCEQNLNHDAMYWYRQDPGQGLRLIYYSQIVNDFQKGDIAEGYSVSREKKESFPLTVTSAQKNPTAFYLCASRALDGQSTDTQYFGPGTRLTVL.

This sequence joins TRBV24-1 and TRBJ1-5; tentative D call: TRBD1 (5 bases). V lost 4 bases to trimming and J lost 10 bases, with 16 bases between them. The germline CDR1 and CDR2 sequences are KGHDR and SFDVKD. The CDR3 has 14 residues. DNA for the CDR3: TGTGCCACCAGTGACTACGGGACGGACGCTCCCCAGCATTTT. Residues: CATSDYGTDAPQHF.

A note on this clone: At one end the junction does not follow the germline gene, possibly because of a read error. This rearrangement joins TRBV12-3 or TRBV12-4 to TRBJ1-1, with D uncertain. The CDR3 has 13 residues. The CDR3 DNA reads TGTGCCAGCAGTCTAGCTGTTACCACTGAAGCTTTCTTT. This encodes CASSLAVTTEAFF.

The chain links TRBV28 to TRBJ2-7; 7 bases are a match to TRBD2. V lost 7 bases and J lost 2; bases outside the gene matches: 8. This CDR3 is 14 amino acids long. CDR1 is MDHEN and CDR2 is SYDVKM in the germline V gene. CDR3 in amino acids: CASNRAGKPYEQYF. CDR3 sequence (DNA): TGTGCCAGCAACCGAGCGGGGAAACCCTACGAGCAGTACTTC.

The genes are TRBV5-1 and TRBJ1-1, with a possible D match to TRBD1 (5 bases). Germline assignment: CDR1 SGHRS and CDR2 YFSETQ. The V gene lost 0 bases and the J gene lost 1 base, with 10 bases spanning the gap. The CDR3 loop spans 15 amino acids. The CDR3 DNA is TGCGCCAGCAGCTTGGTAGGGGCTCCGAACACTGAAGCTTTCTTT. This encodes CASSLVGAPNTEAFF.

The chain couples TRBV5-1 to TRBJ2-2; 7 nucleotides agree with TRBD2. Looked up from germline, CDR1 is SGHRS and CDR2 is YFSETQ. The CDR3 is made up of 13 amino acids. The trim removed 7 bases at V and 5 bases at J, leaving 5 bases unmatched. The CDR3: CASGRETTGELFF. CDR3 bases: TGCGCCAGCGGGCGGGAGACGACCGGGGAGCTGTTTTTT.

CDR3 in amino acids: CATSDDLAGIGQPQHF. CDR3 DNA sequence: TGTGCCACCAGTGATGACCTCGCAGGGATAGGTCAGCCCCAGCATTTT. The gene calls are TRBV24-1 and TRBJ1-5; tentative D call: TRBD1 (5 bases). The CDR3 covers 16 residues. In germline, CDR1 is KGHDR, CDR2 SFDVKD. V lost 3 bases to trimming and J lost 6 bases, with 17 bases between them.

V gene TRBV5-6 combines with J gene TRBJ2-7; TRBD1 might be the D (6 bases). Germline lookup yields CDR1 SGHDT and CDR2 YYEEEE. The V end was cut by 3 bases, the J end by 6 bases, with 16 bases between. The CDR3 length is 14 residues. The CDR3 loop is CASSWDTDHSEQYF. CDR3 nucleotide sequence: TGTGCCAGCAGCTGGGACACCGACCACTCCGAGCAGTACTTC.

This rearrangement joins TRBV7-2 to TRBJ1-6, with 8 positions matching TRBD1. Germline V gives CDR1 SGHTA, CDR2 FQGNSA. J gave up 9 bases and V 0 bases, and 4 bases lay outside the gene matches. This CDR3 has 15 residues. The CDR3 DNA is TGTGCCAGCAGCTTAGCGGTGGACAGGGTTTCACCCCTCCACTTT. Translation: CASSLAVDRVSPLHF.

This chain connects TRBV19 to TRBJ1-4; 11 bases are shared with TRBD1. CDR1 is LNHDA, CDR2 SQIVND, per germline (reference sequence). CDR3 length: 15 amino acids. J was trimmed by 5 bases and V by 3 bases; bases with no gene match: 2. The CDR3 reads CASSIGTGGNEKLFF. The CDR3 DNA reads TGTGCCAGTAGTATCGGGACAGGGGGGAATGAAAAACTGTTTTTT.

The rearrangement uses TRBV12-3 or TRBV12-4 and TRBJ2-3, with unresolved D. The CDR3 consists of 13 residues. V gave up 6 bases and J gave up 3 bases, with 10 bases separating them. The CDR3 is CASSRQSTDTQYF. In DNA, the CDR3 is TGTGCCAGCAGCCGGCAGAGTACAGATACGCAGTATTTT.

The gene calls are TRBV6-5 and TRBJ2-7; D is undetermined. The CDR3 has 16 amino acids. The V end lost 0 bases, the J end lost 3 bases, and 15 bases lay between the germline ends. Germline V gene lookup returns CDR1 MNHEY and CDR2 SVGAGI. The CDR3 spells CASSYSTSLALYEQYF. The CDR3 coding sequence is TGTGCCAGCAGTTACTCGACGAGCCTTGCGCTCTACGAGCAGTACTTC.